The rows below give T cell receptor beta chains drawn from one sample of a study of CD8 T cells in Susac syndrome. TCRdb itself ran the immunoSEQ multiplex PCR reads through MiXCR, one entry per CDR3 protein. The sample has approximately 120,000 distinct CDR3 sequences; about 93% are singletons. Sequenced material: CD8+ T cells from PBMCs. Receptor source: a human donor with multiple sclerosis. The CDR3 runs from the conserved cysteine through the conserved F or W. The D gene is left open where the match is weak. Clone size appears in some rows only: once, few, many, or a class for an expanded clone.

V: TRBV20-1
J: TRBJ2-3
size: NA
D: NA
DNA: TGCAGTGCTAGAGATTTTCCTAGCACAGATACGCAGTATTTT
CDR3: CSARDFPSTDTQYF

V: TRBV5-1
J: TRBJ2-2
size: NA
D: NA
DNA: TGCGCCAGCAGCTTGACCGTCGCCGGGGAGCTGTTTTTT
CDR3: CASSLTVAGELFF

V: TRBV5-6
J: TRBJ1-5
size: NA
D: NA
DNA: TGTGCCAGCAGCTTGGGGGACCGGCAGCCCCAGCATTTT
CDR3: CASSLGDRQPQHF

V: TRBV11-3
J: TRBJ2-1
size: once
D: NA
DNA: TGTGCCAGCAGCGGAATAGGTGGTGAGCAGTTCTTC
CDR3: CASSGIGGEQFF

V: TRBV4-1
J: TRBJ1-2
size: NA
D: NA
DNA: TGCGCCAGCAGCCCCTGGAAAAGGGAGCGCCCTAACTATGGCTACACCTTC
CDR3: CASSPWKRERPNYGYTF

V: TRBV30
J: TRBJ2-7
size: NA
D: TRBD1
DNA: TGTGCCTGGAGTAGTGGTACAGGGGTCTGGTACGAGCAGTACTTC
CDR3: CAWSSGTGVWYEQYF

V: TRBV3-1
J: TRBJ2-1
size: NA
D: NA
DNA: TGTGCCAGCAGCCAAGATTCCGGGGACAATGAGCAGTTCTTC
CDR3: CASSQDSGDNEQFF

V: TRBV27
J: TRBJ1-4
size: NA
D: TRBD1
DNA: TGTGCCAGCAGTTGGACAGGGTCCGATGAAAAACTGTTTTTT
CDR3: CASSWTGSDEKLFF

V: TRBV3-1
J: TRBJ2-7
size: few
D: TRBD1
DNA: TGTGCCAGCAGCTCCGGGACAGCCTACGAGCAGTACTTC
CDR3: CASSSGTAYEQYF

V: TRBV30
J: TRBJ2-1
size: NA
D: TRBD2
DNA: TGTGCCTGGAGTGGAGAACTAGCGGTTTTCAATGAGCAGTTCTTC
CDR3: CAWSGELAVFNEQFF